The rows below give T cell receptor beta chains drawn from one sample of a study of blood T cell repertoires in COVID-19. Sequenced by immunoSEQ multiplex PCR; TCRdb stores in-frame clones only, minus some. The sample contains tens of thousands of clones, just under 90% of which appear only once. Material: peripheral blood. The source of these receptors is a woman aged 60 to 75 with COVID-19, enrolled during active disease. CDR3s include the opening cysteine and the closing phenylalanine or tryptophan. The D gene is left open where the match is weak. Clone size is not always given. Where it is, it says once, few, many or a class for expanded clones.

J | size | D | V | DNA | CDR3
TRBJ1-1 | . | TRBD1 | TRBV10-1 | TGCGCCAGCAGTGCCGGGACAGGGAACACTGAAGCTTTCTTT | CASSAGTGNTEAFF
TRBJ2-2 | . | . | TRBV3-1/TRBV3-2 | TGTGCCAGCAGACAGGGTTTAGGCAACACCGGGGAGCTGTTTTTT | CASRQGLGNTGELFF
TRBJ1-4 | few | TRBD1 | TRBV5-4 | TGTGCCAGCAGCCCCCCGGGACAGGGTAATGAAAAACTGTTTTTT | CASSPPGQGNEKLFF
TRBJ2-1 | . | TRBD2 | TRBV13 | TGTGCCAGCAGCTCATACTCCGGGACTAGCGGAGGCTCCTACAATGAGCAGTTCTTC | CASSSYSGTSGGSYNEQFF
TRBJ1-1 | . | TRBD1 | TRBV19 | TGTGCCAGTAGTAAGGGTTCGACAGGGGGCCACACTGAAGCTTTCTTT | CASSKGSTGGHTEAFF
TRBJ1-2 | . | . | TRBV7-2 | TGTGCCAGCAGCCACCGGACTGCCGGCTACACCTTC | CASSHRTAGYTF
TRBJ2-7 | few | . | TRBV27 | TGTGCCAGCAGTTTAACAGCGGCAATTTACGAGCAGTACTTC | CASSLTAAIYEQYF
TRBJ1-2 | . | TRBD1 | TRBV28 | TGTGCCAGCAGTCCATGGACAGGGGGCCAGTCCTATGGCTACACCTTC | CASSPWTGGQSYGYTF
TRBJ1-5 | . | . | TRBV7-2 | TGTGCCAGCAGCCCAGACTTGGGCAATCAGCCCCAGCATTTT | CASSPDLGNQPQHF
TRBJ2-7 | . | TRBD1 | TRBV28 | TGTGCCAGCAGTACTCGACAGGGTAGACCCTACGAGCAGTACTTC | CASSTRQGRPYEQYF
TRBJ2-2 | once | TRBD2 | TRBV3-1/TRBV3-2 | TGTGCCAGCAGCCAAGAACCGACTAGCGGGAGGAACACCGGGGAGCTGTTTTTT | CASSQEPTSGRNTGELFF
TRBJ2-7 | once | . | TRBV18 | TGTGCCAGCTCACCACCTAGCCCTTACGAGCAGTACTTC | CASSPPSPYEQYF
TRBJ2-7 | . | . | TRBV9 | TGTGCCAGCAGCATGCTTGGTAGCGGCTACGAGCAGTACTTC | CASSMLGSGYEQYF
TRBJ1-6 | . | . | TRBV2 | TGTGCCAGCAGTGAAGCGCAGGGGTGGATTGTTTCACCCCTCCACTTT | CASSEAQGWIVSPLHF
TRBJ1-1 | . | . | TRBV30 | TGTGCCCTGGACGGGGACTCTGAAGCTTTCTTT | CALDGDSEAFF
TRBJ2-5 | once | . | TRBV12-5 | TGTGCTAGTGGTTTGGTACTATCTAAACGGGAGACCCAGTACTTC | CASGLVLSKRETQYF
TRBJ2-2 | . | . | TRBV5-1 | TGCGCCAGCAGCTTACAGGGTTTAGGCACCGGGGAGCTGTTTTTT | CASSLQGLGTGELFF
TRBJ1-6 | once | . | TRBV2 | TGTGCCAGAACGACAGTCTCGAAGTCAAATTCACCCCTCCACTTT | CARTTVSKSNSPLHF
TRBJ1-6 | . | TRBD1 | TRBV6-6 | TGTGCCAGCATTGGGGACAGGGCTGGATCACCCCTCCACTTT | CASIGDRAGSPLHF